This T cell receptor (beta chain) derives from a study of PD-L1 blockade in urothelial cancer. Study at large: Of approximately 30 patients, twenty-five were males with bladder-origin urothelial cancer. Patients had been given 0 to 3 earlier chemotherapy regimens. T cell content in blood samples showed a median of about 140,000.

The assay was immunoSEQ multiplex PCR, and TCRdb's table has in-frame clones only and misses some. The sample has 56,000 or so clones; approximately 86% are singletons. Germline V gene data show CDR1 as SGHRS and CDR2 as YFSETQ. Deletions cut 4 bases from V and 4 bases from J, with 11 bases between. This CDR3 spans 14 amino acids. The chain links TRBV5-1 to TRBJ1-4, with a possible D match to TRBD1 (6 bases). The TCR was taken from a man aged 50-59 years with urothelial cancer. This specimen was PBMCs, taken around atezolizumab (anti-PD-L1) treatment. The CDR3 region has the DNA TGCGCCAGCAGCCTCGGACAGTTTAATGAAAAACTGTTTTTT. Amino acid sequence: CASSLGQFNEKLFF.